Each of the 5 T cell receptor beta chains below was sequenced from the same sample in a study of T cells after yellow fever vaccination. A single record per CDR3 protein comes from TCRdb applying MiXCR to the 5' RACE reads. The table has under 400,000 distinct CDR3 sequences, around a tenth seen once; the top ten hold roughly 18%. Sample: PBMCs, taken on the day of the first yellow fever vaccination. These receptors originate from a man between 18 and 29 years old who received the YFV17D yellow fever vaccine.

Ten or more counts support this clonotype. V is TRBV5-1 and J is TRBJ2-1; D is unresolved. Germline V gene lookup returns CDR1 SGHRS and CDR2 YFSETQ. The CDR3 is 13 amino acids. Trimming cost V 0 bases and J 4 bases, with 5 bases left between them. The CDR3 protein is CASSLDYYNEQFF. DNA of the CDR3: TGCGCCAGCAGCTTGGACTATTACAATGAGCAGTTCTTC.

Ten or more counts support this clonotype. CDR3 sequence: CSARPGTHYEQYV. DNA for the CDR3: TGCAGTGCTAGACCCGGGACACACTACGAGCAGTACGTC. The V gene is TRBV20-1, the J gene TRBJ2-7; TRBD1 might be the D (6 bases). The CDR3 loop spans 13 amino acids. The ends were cut back, 2 bases at V and 3 bases at J, with 11 bases in the middle. CDR1 DFQATT and CDR2 SNEGSKA come from the germline V gene (reference sequence).

Only a few counts were recorded for this clonotype. The chain has TRBV2 and TRBJ2-7; D is tentatively TRBD1 or TRBD2 (5 bases each). This CDR3 contains 13 residues. V dropped 6 bases and J dropped 3 bases, with 12 bases sitting between them. The V gene's germline CDR1 is SNHLY and CDR2 FYNNEI. The DNA for the CDR3 is TGTGCCAGCAGGGGACGCGGGTTCTACGAGCAGTACTTC. Translating it yields CASRGRGFYEQYF.

This clonotype was recorded a few times. The rearrangement joins TRBV5-4 to TRBJ1-2; 7 bases are a match to TRBD1. The germline gives CDR1 SGHNT, CDR2 YYREEE (reference sequence). The CDR3 extends over 15 amino acids. Trimming at V came to 4 bases and at J to 3 bases, leaving 9 bases not matched to a gene. CDR3 loop: CASSAGTVLYYGYTF. The CDR3, as DNA: TGTGCCAGCAGCGCCGGGACAGTTTTGTACTATGGCTACACCTTC.

This clonotype has a count of ten or more. The chain joins TRBV7-9 to TRBJ2-1; 13 nucleotides align to TRBD2. V lost 3 bases and J lost 6; bases outside the gene matches: 2. In germline, CDR1 is SEHNR, CDR2 FQNEAQ (reference sequence). The CDR3 has 15 residues. As DNA, the CDR3 is TGTGCCAGCAGCTTTACTAGCGGGGGGGCCAATGAGCAGTTCTTC. Translation: CASSFTSGGANEQFF.